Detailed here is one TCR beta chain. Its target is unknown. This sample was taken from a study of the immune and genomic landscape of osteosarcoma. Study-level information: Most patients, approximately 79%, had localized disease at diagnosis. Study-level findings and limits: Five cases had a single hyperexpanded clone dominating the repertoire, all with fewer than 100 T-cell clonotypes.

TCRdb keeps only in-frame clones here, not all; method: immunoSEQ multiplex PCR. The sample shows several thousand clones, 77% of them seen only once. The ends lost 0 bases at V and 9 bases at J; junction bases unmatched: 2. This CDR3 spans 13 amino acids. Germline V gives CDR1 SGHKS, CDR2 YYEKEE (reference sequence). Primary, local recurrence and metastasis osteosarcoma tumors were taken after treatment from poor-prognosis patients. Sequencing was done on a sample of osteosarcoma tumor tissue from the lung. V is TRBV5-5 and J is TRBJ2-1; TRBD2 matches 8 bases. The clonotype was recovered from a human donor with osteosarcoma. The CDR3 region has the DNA TGTGCCAGCAGCTTGGGAAGCGGGAGTGAGCAGTTCTTC. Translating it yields CASSLGSGSEQFF.